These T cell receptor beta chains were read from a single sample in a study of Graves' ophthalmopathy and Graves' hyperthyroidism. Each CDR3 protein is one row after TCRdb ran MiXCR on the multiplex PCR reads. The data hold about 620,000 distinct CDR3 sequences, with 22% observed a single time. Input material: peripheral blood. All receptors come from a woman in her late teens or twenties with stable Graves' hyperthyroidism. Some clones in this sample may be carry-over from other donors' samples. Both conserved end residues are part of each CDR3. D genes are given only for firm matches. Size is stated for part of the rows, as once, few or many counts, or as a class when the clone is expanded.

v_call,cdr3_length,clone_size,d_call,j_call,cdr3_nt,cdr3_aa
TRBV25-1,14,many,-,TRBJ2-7,TGTGCCAGCAGTGGGCAGAGTACCTCCTACGAGCAGTACTTC,CASSGQSTSYEQYF
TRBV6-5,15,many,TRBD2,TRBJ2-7,TGTGCCAGCAGTTTAACTAGCGGGAGGGCCGACGAGCAGTACTTC,CASSLTSGRADEQYF
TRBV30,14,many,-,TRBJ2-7,TGTGCCTGGAGGATCGGCAGGAGCTCCTACGAGCAGTACTTC,CAWRIGRSSYEQYF
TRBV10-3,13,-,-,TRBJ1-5,TGTGCCATCAAAGGGGATAGCAATCAGCCCCAGCATTTT,CAIKGDSNQPQHF
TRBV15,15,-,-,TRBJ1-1,TGTGCCACCAGCAGAGATCCCGCGTCGGCCACTGAAGCTTTCTTT,CATSRDPASATEAFF
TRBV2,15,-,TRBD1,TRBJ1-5,TGTGCCAGCAGTGCGCCTAACAGGGGAGGGCAGCCCCAGCATTTT,CASSAPNRGGQPQHF
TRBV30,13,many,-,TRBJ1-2,TGTGCCTGGAGTGTTTGGGGCACCTATGGCTACACCTTC,CAWSVWGTYGYTF
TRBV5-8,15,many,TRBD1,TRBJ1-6,TGTGCCAGCAGCCCAGGGGACAGGTATAATTCACCCCTCCACTTT,CASSPGDRYNSPLHF
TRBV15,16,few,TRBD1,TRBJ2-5,TGTGCCACCAGCAGAGATCGGGGGACAGGGGGGGAGACCCAGTACTTC,CATSRDRGTGGETQYF
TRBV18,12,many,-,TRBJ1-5,TGTGCCAGCTCACCTGGGGATCAGCCCCAGCATTTT,CASSPGDQPQHF
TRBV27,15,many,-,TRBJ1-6,TGTGCCAGCAGTCCTCAACCCGGGCCCCCTTCACCCCTCCACTTT,CASSPQPGPPSPLHF
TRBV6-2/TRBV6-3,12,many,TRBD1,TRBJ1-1,TGTGCCGCCGACAGGGGTGGCACTGAAGCTTTCTTT,CAADRGGTEAFF
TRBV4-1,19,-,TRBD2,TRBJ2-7,TGCGCCAGCAGCCACGATGGACTAGCGGGAAAATCGGTGACTTACGAGCAGTACTTC,CASSHDGLAGKSVTYEQYF
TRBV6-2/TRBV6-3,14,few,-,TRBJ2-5,TGTGCCAGCAGTTACCGAGGGGTCACCGAGACCCAGTACTTC,CASSYRGVTETQYF
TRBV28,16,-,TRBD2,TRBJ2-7,TGTGCCAGCAGCCGGATAGCGGGGCGGAGCTCCTACGAGCAGTACTTC,CASSRIAGRSSYEQYF
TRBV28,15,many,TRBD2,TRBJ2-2,TGTGCCAGCAGAACTAGCGGCGCGAACACCGGGGAGCTGTTTTTT,CASRTSGANTGELFF
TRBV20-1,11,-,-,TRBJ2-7,TGCAGTTTCGGTATTTCCTACGAGCAGTACTTC,CSFGISYEQYF
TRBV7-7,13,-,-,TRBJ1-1,TGTGCTAGCAGTAGGACGTGGAACACTGAAGCTTTCTTT,CASSRTWNTEAFF
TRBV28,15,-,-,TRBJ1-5,TGTGCCATCCGACCAATAAGGGACATTAATCAGCCCCAGCATTTT,CAIRPIRDINQPQHF
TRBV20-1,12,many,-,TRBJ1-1,TGCAGTGGTGACATACTGAACACTGAAGCTTTCTTT,CSGDILNTEAFF
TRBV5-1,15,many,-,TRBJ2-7,TGCGCCAGCAGCTCATCCATGGCGGGGAGGTACGAGCAGTACTTC,CASSSSMAGRYEQYF